The entry below gives a single TCR beta chain sequence along with its context. The CDR3 runs 11 residues. The V gene lost 3 bases and the J gene lost 0 bases, with 2 bases spanning the gap. Germline assignment: CDR1 DFQATT and CDR2 SNEGSKA (reference sequence). The data were taken from a study of T cell changes during pregnancy in multiple sclerosis. Here immunoSEQ multiplex PCR was the method, and the copy in TCRdb shows in-frame clones only, minus some. Here the sample spans roughly 120,000 clones, about 90% being singletons. This chain joins TRBV20-1 and TRBJ2-5; D unresolved. This TCR was sampled from a female donor with multiple sclerosis, enrolled in a pregnancy study. The material was peripheral blood, obtained in the third trimester of pregnancy. The DNA for the CDR3 is TGCAGTGCTAGCAACCAAGAGACCCAGTACTTC. As protein: CSASNQETQYF.